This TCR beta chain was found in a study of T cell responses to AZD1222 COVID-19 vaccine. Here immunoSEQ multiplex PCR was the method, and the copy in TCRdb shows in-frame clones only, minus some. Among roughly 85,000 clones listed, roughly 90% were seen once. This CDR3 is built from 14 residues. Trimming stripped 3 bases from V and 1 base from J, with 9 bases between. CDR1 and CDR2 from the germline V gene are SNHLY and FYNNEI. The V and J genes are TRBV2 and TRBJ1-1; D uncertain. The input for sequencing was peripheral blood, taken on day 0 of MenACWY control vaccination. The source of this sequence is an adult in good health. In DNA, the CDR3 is TGTGCCAGCAGTGAGAGGGAACAGAACACTGAAGCTTTCTTT. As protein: CASSEREQNTEAFF.